The 19 T cell receptor beta chains below all came from one sample that was sequenced in a study of human T cells and chemical hapten exposure. TCRdb re-analysed the RACE reads in MiXCR, keeping a single row per CDR3 protein. This sample has about 350,000 distinct CDR3 sequences, with around 6% found just once. As for time point: patch test 2, 6 weeks after DPC sensitization. Documented treatment: therapeutic diphenylcyclopropenone sensitization with weekly scalp DPC. This material consisted of whole blood, taken in connection with sensitization to the hapten diphenylcyclopropenone (DPC). These receptors all come from a woman aged 18-29 years with alopecia areata. Some clones in this sample may be carry-over from other donors' samples.

This clonotype was observed at least ten times. This rearrangement joins TRBV7-2 to TRBJ1-6, with D hard to call. V lost 5 bases and J lost 2, with 16 bases in between. Germline V gives CDR1 SGHTA, CDR2 FQGNSA. The CDR3 totals 17 residues. CDR3 DNA sequence: TGTGCCAGCAGCCCCCGAAGCGGGAGCGCCTATAATTCACCCCTCCACTTT. Translating it yields CASSPRSGSAYNSPLHF.

The chain employs TRBV5-4 and TRBJ2-5; D might be TRBD1 (5 bases). This CDR3 is 14 amino acids long. CDR1 is SGHNT, CDR2 YYREEE, per germline (reference sequence). Trimming removed 5 bases at V and 5 bases at J, with 16 bases between. This CDR3 is CASSPNRSPETQYF. The CDR3 DNA reads as TGTGCCAGCAGTCCCAACAGGAGTCCCGAGACCCAGTACTTC.

The table lists this clonotype with many counts. The chain employs TRBV20-1 and TRBJ1-3; tentatively, D is TRBD1 (5 bases). The CDR3 is made up of 16 amino acids. Germline loops: CDR1 DFQATT, CDR2 SNEGSKA (reference sequence). Trimming cost V 5 bases and J 0 bases, with 17 bases left between them. The CDR3 loop reads CSALGGGISSGNTIYF. The CDR3 DNA follows: TGCAGTGCTCTAGGTGGGGGGATCAGCTCTGGAAACACCATATATTTT.

The genes are TRBV6-2 or TRBV6-3 and TRBJ1-6; 8 nucleotides align to TRBD1. The CDR3 runs 15 residues. The V gene end was trimmed by 7 bases and the J gene end by 7 bases; junction bases not matched to a gene: 9. CDR1 is MNHEY, CDR2 SVGEGT, per germline. CDR3 coding DNA: TGTGCCAGCACCCTCCTCGGACAGGGAAATTCACCCCTCCACTTT. As protein: CASTLLGQGNSPLHF.

The chain recombines TRBV6-2 or TRBV6-3 with TRBJ2-7; D may be TRBD1 or TRBD2 (5 bases each). There are 16 residues in the CDR3. The V gene lost 1 base and the J gene lost 1 base, with 14 bases spanning the gap. Germline values: CDR1 MNHEY, CDR2 SVGEGT. The CDR3 loop is CASSYWGSGGSYEQYF. For the CDR3, the DNA is TGTGCCAGCAGTTACTGGGGGTCAGGCGGATCCTACGAGCAGTACTTC.

This rearrangement joins TRBV7-9 to TRBJ2-1; 16 positions agree with TRBD2. The germline gives CDR1 SEHNR, CDR2 FQNEAQ (reference sequence). V shed 5 bases and J 7 bases; nucleotides not matched to a gene: 8. The CDR3 is 17 amino acids. The CDR3 sequence: CASSPGTSGGAPNEQFF. The CDR3 DNA is TGTGCCAGCAGCCCCGGGACTAGCGGGGGGGCTCCGAATGAGCAGTTCTTC.

The sample holds many counts of this clonotype. The chain employs TRBV4-3 and TRBJ1-4; weak D call: TRBD1 (6 bases). Trimming removed 3 bases from V and 3 bases from J, with 14 bases in between. There are 16 residues in the CDR3. Germline V gene sequence: CDR1 LGHNA, CDR2 YSLEER. Written as DNA, the CDR3 is TGCGCCAGCAGCCAGGAGAACAGGGTAGCTAATGAAAAACTGTTTTTT. As protein: CASSQENRVANEKLFF.

In this sample, this clonotype turned up many times. The chain carries TRBV6-4 and TRBJ2-3, with TRBD2 matching 11 bases. This CDR3 spans 16 amino acids. CDR1 MRHNA and CDR2 SNTAGT come from the germline V gene. V gave up 6 bases and J gave up 4 bases; unmatched junction bases: 9. CDR3 region: CASSPSSGGSPDTQYF. DNA for the CDR3: TGTGCCAGCAGCCCCTCTAGCGGGGGGTCCCCAGATACGCAGTATTTT.

CDR3 coding DNA: TGTGCCAGCAGTTACGCAGGGGGGGAGCAGTACTTC. Protein product: CASSYAGGEQYF. The chain recombines TRBV6-5 with TRBJ2-7, with D possibly TRBD1 on 7 matching bases. V lost 2 bases and J lost 7, with 9 bases in between. CDR3 size: 12 residues. Germline CDR1 MNHEY, CDR2 SVGAGI.

V and J are TRBV15 and TRBJ2-4; D perhaps matches TRBD1 (6 bases). Germline lookup yields CDR1 LNHNV and CDR2 YYDKDF (reference sequence). The ends were cut back, 6 bases at V and 0 bases at J, with 15 bases in the middle. CDR3 length: 16 amino acids. CDR3 nucleotides: TGTGCCACCAGTTTACTGGACAGCCTAGCCAAAAACATTCAGTACTTC. It translates to CATSLLDSLAKNIQYF.

This clonotype was recorded at least ten times. V and J are TRBV2 and TRBJ2-3, with 10 bases identical to TRBD2. CDR1 SNHLY and CDR2 FYNNEI come from the germline V gene. This CDR3 is 14 amino acids long. Unmatched junction bases numbered 4, after V lost 4 bases and J lost 6 bases. As DNA, the CDR3 is TGTGCCAGCAGTGCGGGACTAGCGAGGGATACGCAGTATTTT. This encodes CASSAGLARDTQYF.

This clonotype was observed a handful of times. The chain joins TRBV7-8 to TRBJ1-2; 9 bases are shared with TRBD1. Germline trimming cut 5 bases from V and 2 bases from J; bases unmatched to any gene: 6. The CDR3 runs 15 residues. CDR1 and CDR2 (germline): SGHVS, FQNEAQ. The CDR3 sequence: CASSPDRGTNYGYTF. The CDR3 DNA sequence: TGTGCCAGCAGCCCCGACAGGGGGACGAACTATGGCTACACCTTC. Full variable domain (outside the CDR3, taken from reference TRBV7-8 and TRBJ1-2): GAGVSQSPRYKVAKRGQDVALRCDPISGHVSLFWYQQALGQGPEFLTYFQNEAQLDKSGLPSDRFFAERPEGSVSTLKIQRTQQEDSAVYLCASSPDRGTNYGYTFGSGTRLTVV.

A few counts support this clonotype. This CDR3 reads CSARQGEGYTEAFF. CDR3 coding DNA: TGCAGTGCCAGACAGGGGGAAGGGTACACTGAAGCTTTCTTT. The chain combines TRBV20-1 with TRBJ1-1; the match to TRBD1 covers 9 bases. The V and J ends lost 6 bases and 3 bases, in that order; junction bases with no gene match: 8. Germline lookup yields CDR1 DFQATT and CDR2 SNEGSKA (reference sequence). The length of the CDR3 is 14 residues.

This rearrangement joins TRBV29-1 to TRBJ1-4, with unresolved D. V was shortened by 7 bases and J by 10 bases, with 13 bases between the two germline ends. Per germline, CDR1 SQVTM and CDR2 ANQGSEA. The CDR3 is 11 residues long. In DNA form, the CDR3 reads TGCAGCGCCGAGAAAACGGGAAAACTGTTTTTT. It is translated as CSAEKTGKLFF.

This clonotype was recorded a few times. The rearrangement joins TRBV7-9 to TRBJ2-6, with D maybe TRBD2 (8 bases). The CDR3 spans 20 residues. The germline CDR1 and CDR2 sequences are SEHNR and FQNEAQ (reference sequence). The V end was cut by 8 bases, the J end by 0 bases, with 26 bases between. CDR3 DNA: TGTGCCAGCCGCTATACAGCGGGGGCAGGGGGTAGCTCTGGGGCCAACGTCCTGACTTTC. Encoded protein: CASRYTAGAGGSSGANVLTF.

This clonotype was counted at least ten times. This sequence joins TRBV5-4 and TRBJ2-3; 10 positions agree with TRBD2. CDR1 and CDR2 from the germline V gene are SGHNT and YYREEE (reference sequence). V shed 4 bases, J shed 1 base, and the junction held 9 bases outside the gene matches. There are 17 residues in the CDR3. CDR3 residues: CASSLTLLAGGTDTQYF. The CDR3 coding sequence is TGTGCCAGCAGCCTGACTCTTCTAGCGGGGGGCACAGATACGCAGTATTTT.

This chain connects TRBV6-2 or TRBV6-3 to TRBJ1-5; D is unclear. Per germline, CDR1 MNHEY and CDR2 SVGEGT. V shed 2 bases and J shed 3 bases, with 5 bases lying between them. CDR3 length: 13 amino acids. Here the CDR3 DNA reads TGTGCCAGCAGTTACGAAAACAATCAGCCCCAGCATTTT. This sequence encodes CASSYENNQPQHF.

This clonotype was counted between two and nine times. The chain uses TRBV6-2 or TRBV6-3 and TRBJ2-5; 11 bases are shared with TRBD1. The V gene end was trimmed by 8 bases and the J gene end by 4 bases; junction bases not matched to a gene: 9. The CDR3 length is 15 residues. CDR1 and CDR2 (germline): MNHEY, SVGEGT. The CDR3 DNA reads as TGTGCCAGCCGTAAATCGGACAGGGGGCGAGAGACCCAGTACTTC. It encodes CASRKSDRGRETQYF.

The V and J genes are TRBV6-6 and TRBJ1-5, with a tentative D call TRBD1 (6 bases). Deletions cut 2 bases from V and 0 bases from J, with 8 bases between. The CDR3 consists of 15 residues. Germline CDR1 is MNHNY and CDR2 is SVGAGI (reference sequence). For the CDR3, the DNA is TGTGCCAGCAGTTACGGAGGGGGTAGCAATCAGCCCCAGCATTTT. Translated, it gives CASSYGGGSNQPQHF.